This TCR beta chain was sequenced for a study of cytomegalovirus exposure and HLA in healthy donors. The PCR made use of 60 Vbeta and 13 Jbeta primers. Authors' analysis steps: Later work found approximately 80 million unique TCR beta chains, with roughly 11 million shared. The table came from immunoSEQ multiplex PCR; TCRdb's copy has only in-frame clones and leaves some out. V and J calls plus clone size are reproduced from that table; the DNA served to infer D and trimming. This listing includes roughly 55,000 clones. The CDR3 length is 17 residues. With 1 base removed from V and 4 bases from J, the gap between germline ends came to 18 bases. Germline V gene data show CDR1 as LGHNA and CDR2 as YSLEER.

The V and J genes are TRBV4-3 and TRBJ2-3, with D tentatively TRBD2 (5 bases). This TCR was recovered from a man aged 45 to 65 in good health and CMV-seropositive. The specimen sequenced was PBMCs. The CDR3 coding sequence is TGCGCCAGCAGCCAAGTGGAAGAGTGGGGAGTTCCAGATACGCAGTATTTT. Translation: CASSQVEEWGVPDTQYF.